The rows below give T cell receptor beta chains drawn from one sample of a study of CD4 T cells in relation to SARS-CoV-2 and coronaviruses. These receptors are not linked to any known antigen. Data came from immunoSEQ multiplex PCR; TCRdb stores just in-frame clones and leaves some out. Here the sample spans 30,000 to 45,000 clones, more than 60% being singletons. Sequenced material: memory CD4+ T cells from PBMCs, cultured in vitro. The receptors shown here come from an adult with COVID-19. Both conserved end residues are part of each CDR3. D genes are given only for firm matches. Clone size is stated in some rows and not others, as once, few, many or a class when expanded.

J: TRBJ2-5
V: TRBV28
D: -
size: -
CDR3: CASSLSSWDRPAQYF
DNA: TGTGCCAGCAGTTTATCTAGCTGGGACCGTCCGGCCCAGTACTTC

J: TRBJ2-1
V: TRBV24-1
D: TRBD2
size: -
CDR3: CATSDLSAGDHTEQFF
DNA: TGTGCCACCAGTGATTTGAGTGCGGGAGACCACACTGAGCAGTTCTTC

J: TRBJ1-6
V: TRBV30
D: -
size: -
CDR3: CAWRAGAYNSPLHF
DNA: TGTGCCTGGCGAGCTGGTGCCTATAATTCACCCCTCCACTTT

J: TRBJ2-7
V: TRBV2
D: -
size: once
CDR3: CASSVGEINEQYF
DNA: TGTGCCAGCAGTGTAGGGGAAATCAACGAGCAGTACTTC

J: TRBJ2-4
V: TRBV2
D: -
size: -
CDR3: CASSEREAKNIQYF
DNA: TGTGCCAGCAGTGAAAGGGAGGCCAAAAACATTCAGTACTTC

J: TRBJ2-7
V: TRBV6-6
D: TRBD1
size: -
CDR3: CASSRQGPYEQYF
DNA: TGTGCCAGCAGTCGACAGGGACCCTACGAGCAGTACTTC

J: TRBJ2-1
V: TRBV4-1
D: -
size: few
CDR3: CASSQPFDGQFF
DNA: TGCGCCAGCAGCCAGCCATTCGACGGGCAGTTCTTC

J: TRBJ2-5
V: TRBV18
D: TRBD2
size: -
CDR3: CASSPPPSGREETQYF
DNA: TGTGCCAGCTCACCACCACCTAGCGGGAGGGAAGAGACCCAGTACTTC

J: TRBJ1-1
V: TRBV14
D: -
size: few
CDR3: CASSQDGRGDAEAFF
DNA: TGTGCCAGCAGCCAAGATGGTCGGGGGGACGCTGAAGCTTTCTTT

J: TRBJ2-1
V: TRBV6-6
D: -
size: -
CDR3: CASSSIQGIGYNEQFF
DNA: TGTGCCAGCAGTTCCATACAGGGAATTGGCTACAATGAGCAGTTCTTC

J: TRBJ2-7
V: TRBV6-6
D: -
size: -
CDR3: CASSLLGREQYF
DNA: TGTGCCAGCAGCCTCCTGGGGAGGGAGCAGTACTTC

J: TRBJ1-5
V: TRBV2
D: -
size: once
CDR3: CASSQGNKPNQPQHF
DNA: TGTGCCAGCTCTCAGGGAAACAAGCCCAATCAGCCCCAGCATTTT

J: TRBJ2-2
V: TRBV5-1
D: -
size: -
CDR3: CASSPGGHLGGELFF
DNA: TGCGCCAGCAGCCCTGGGGGCCATCTTGGCGGGGAGCTGTTTTTT

J: TRBJ1-3
V: TRBV28
D: -
size: -
CDR3: CASTPQDTRNTIYF
DNA: TGTGCCAGCACTCCACAGGACACACGGAACACCATATATTTT

J: TRBJ2-5
V: TRBV5-1
D: TRBD2
size: -
CDR3: CASSLWQGGEETQYF
DNA: TGCGCCAGCAGCTTGTGGCAGGGAGGGGAAGAGACCCAGTACTTC

J: TRBJ2-1
V: TRBV27
D: TRBD1
size: -
CDR3: CASSFSTGAYNEQFF
DNA: TGTGCCAGCAGTTTTTCCACAGGGGCCTACAATGAGCAGTTCTTC

J: TRBJ2-7
V: TRBV7-2
D: TRBD2
size: -
CDR3: CASSRAAGDSYEQYF
DNA: TGTGCCAGCAGCAGGGCAGCGGGGGACTCCTACGAGCAGTACTTC

J: TRBJ1-5
V: TRBV28
D: TRBD1
size: -
CDR3: CASSSRQGGSNQPQHF
DNA: TGTGCCAGCAGTTCCCGACAGGGAGGAAGCAATCAGCCCCAGCATTTT

J: TRBJ1-3
V: TRBV7-8
D: -
size: -
CDR3: CASSFFLQDFSGNTIYF
DNA: TGTGCCAGCAGCTTTTTTCTCCAGGACTTCTCTGGAAACACCATATATTTT

J: TRBJ2-3
V: TRBV27
D: -
size: -
CDR3: CASSLALRDTQYF
DNA: TGTGCCAGCAGTTTAGCCCTCCGTGATACGCAGTATTTT

J: TRBJ1-5
V: TRBV27
D: -
size: -
CDR3: CASSFWKNQPQHF
DNA: TGTGCCAGCAGTTTTTGGAAAAATCAGCCCCAGCATTTT

J: TRBJ1-6
V: TRBV4-3
D: -
size: once
CDR3: CASSQVTNSPLHF
DNA: TGCGCCAGCAGCCAAGTTACGAATTCACCCCTCCACTTT

J: TRBJ2-3
V: TRBV2
D: -
size: -
CDR3: CASSAWLEDTQYF
DNA: TGTGCCAGCAGTGCATGGCTAGAGGATACGCAGTATTTT

J: TRBJ2-5
V: TRBV5-1
D: -
size: -
CDR3: CASSFLGSRETQYF
DNA: TGCGCCAGCAGCTTTTTAGGGAGCCGAGAGACCCAGTACTTC

J: TRBJ2-4
V: TRBV9
D: -
size: -
CDR3: CASSVGVGENIQYF
DNA: TGTGCCAGCAGCGTAGGGGTGGGAGAGAACATTCAGTACTTC

J: TRBJ2-1
V: TRBV25-1
D: TRBD2
size: -
CDR3: CASSETSDNEQFF
DNA: TGTGCCAGCAGTGAGACTAGCGACAATGAGCAGTTCTTC